These 17 T cell receptor beta chains share one sample of origin, sequenced in a study of cytomegalovirus exposure and HLA in healthy donors. Researchers ran the PCR with 60 Vbeta and 13 Jbeta primers. TCRdb's table, derived via immunoSEQ multiplex PCR, lists solely in-frame clones and lacks some. Counted here are 35,000 to 45,000 clones, about 47% occurring once; the ten biggest clones make up 9.5% to 13%. The sample was PBMCs. The receptors stem from a human donor in good health.

This clone was picked up a small number of times. This sequence joins TRBV19 and TRBJ1-5; 10 positions match TRBD1. With 4 bases clipped from V and 6 bases from J, the junction kept 9 bases outside the gene matches. This CDR3 has 16 amino acids. Germline V gene lookup returns CDR1 LNHDA and CDR2 SQIVND (reference sequence). CDR3 in DNA: TGTGCCAGTAGTACCGTGGACAGGGGGGTGTTTCAGCCCCAGCATTTT. Encoded protein: CASSTVDRGVFQPQHF.

This clone appeared a single time. Other DNA variants within this sample encode the same CDR3. The chain joins TRBV5-1 to TRBJ2-7, with 9 positions matching TRBD1. CDR1 is SGHRS and CDR2 is YFSETQ in the germline V gene. V was pared by 5 bases and J by 5 bases, with 11 bases of the junction left unmatched. This CDR3 has 15 residues. CDR3 nucleotide sequence: TGCGCCAGCAGAGTCACCGGGACAGGGTTCGACGAGCAGTACTTC. Residues: CASRVTGTGFDEQYF.

The chain recombines TRBV19 with TRBJ2-5; D might be TRBD1 (6 bases). Trimming removed 9 bases from V and 5 bases from J, with 10 bases in between. Germline V gene data show CDR1 as LNHDA and CDR2 as SQIVND (reference sequence). The CDR3 consists of 11 residues. The CDR3 sequence is CASRGGETQYF. The CDR3 coding sequence is TGTGCCAGCAGGGGTGGGGAGACCCAGTACTTC. Using reference TRBV19 and TRBJ2-5 for the parts outside the CDR3, the full variable domain is DGGITQSPKYLFRKEGQNVTLSCEQNLNHDAMYWYRQDPGQGLRLIYYSQIVNDFQKGDIAEGYSVSREKKESFPLTVTSAQKNPTAFYLCASRGGETQYFGPGTRLLVL.

The CDR3, as DNA: TGTGCCAGTTTGAGGCAGATGAACACTGAAGCTTTCTTT. Residues: CASLRQMNTEAFF. The chain has TRBV19 and TRBJ1-1; D gene uncertain. Deletions cut 8 bases from V and 0 bases from J, with 10 bases between. CDR3 length equals 13 residues. Germline V gene lookup returns CDR1 LNHDA and CDR2 SQIVND (reference sequence).

This clone occurred once. The gene calls are TRBV7-2 and TRBJ1-6; D is uncertain. Trimming stripped 3 bases from V and 4 bases from J, with 7 bases between. Germline values: CDR1 SGHTA, CDR2 FQGNSA. The CDR3 spans 14 residues. CDR3 in amino acids: CASSFPQYNSPLHF. In DNA, the CDR3 is TGTGCCAGCAGCTTCCCACAATATAATTCACCCCTCCACTTT.

The chain carries TRBV7-3 and TRBJ2-5, with 12 bases that match TRBD2. The junction had 8 bases not matched to a gene; V was cut back by 5 bases and J by 7 bases. Germline V lookup: CDR1 SGHTA, CDR2 FQGTGA. This CDR3 region has 15 residues. CDR3 sequence (DNA): TGTGCCAGCAGCCCGACTAGCGGGAGTCAGAGGACCCAGTACTTC. Protein: CASSPTSGSQRTQYF. Full variable domain (rest looked up from reference TRBV7-3 and TRBJ2-5): GAGVSQTPSNKVTEKGKYVELRCDPISGHTALYWYRQSLGQGPEFLIYFQGTGAADDSGLPNDRFFAVRPEGSVSTLKIQRTERGDSAVYLCASSPTSGSQRTQYFGPGTRLLVL.

This clone was counted a few times. CDR3 sequence (DNA): TGTGCCAGCAGGACACTAGCGGCCGAGCAGTACTTC. It translates to CASRTLAAEQYF. The chain is built from TRBV27 and TRBJ2-7; 8 bases fit TRBD2. Germline values: CDR1 MNHEY, CDR2 SMNVEV (reference sequence). The trim removed 6 bases at V and 6 bases at J, leaving 4 bases unmatched. The CDR3 spans 12 residues.

The J gene is TRBJ1-2, the V gene TRBV29-1; 10 nucleotides line up with TRBD1. The CDR3 extends over 12 amino acids. In germline, CDR1 is SQVTM, CDR2 ANQGSEA. The DNA of the CDR3 is TGCAGTGCCGGGGACAGGGGCTATGGCTACACCTTC. Its protein is CSAGDRGYGYTF.

The table lists this clone with a few counts. V usage is TRBV13 and J usage is TRBJ2-1; D might be TRBD2 (5 bases). In germline, CDR1 is PRHDT, CDR2 FYEKMQ (reference sequence). Deletions cut 1 base from V and 7 bases from J, with 8 bases between. This CDR3 comprises 13 residues. The DNA for the CDR3 is TGTGCCAGCAGCTTAGAACTAGTTAATGAGCAGTTCTTC. It encodes CASSLELVNEQFF.

This clone was seen only a few times. The chain uses TRBV10-3 and TRBJ1-1; D is undetermined. The CDR3 has 14 residues. From germline, CDR1 is ENHRY and CDR2 SYGVKD. With 3 bases removed from V and 5 bases from J, the gap between germline ends came to 13 bases. CDR3: CAISESGEWTEAFF. In DNA, the CDR3 is TGTGCCATCAGTGAATCCGGGGAATGGACTGAAGCTTTCTTT.

The rearrangement uses TRBV28 and TRBJ1-4; D gene ambiguous. CDR3 length: 13 amino acids. Germline V gene sequence: CDR1 MDHEN, CDR2 SYDVKM. Trimming took off 4 bases at V and 7 bases at J, with 10 bases between the two ends. DNA of the CDR3: TGTGCCAGCAGTTATCCCCTCGGTGAAAAACTGTTTTTT. Protein sequence: CASSYPLGEKLFF.

This clone has a handful of counts. CDR3 sequence: CASTVQGHGYTF. The CDR3 DNA sequence: TGTGCCAGTACTGTACAGGGACATGGCTACACCTTC. The chain recombines TRBV19 with TRBJ1-2; TRBD1 might be the D (6 bases). Trimming shortened V by 7 bases and J by 6 bases, and 12 bases separated the two germline ends. From germline, CDR1 is LNHDA and CDR2 SQIVND (reference sequence). The length of the CDR3 is 12 residues.

This sequence joins TRBV9 and TRBJ2-7, with 9 bases lining up with TRBD1. Trimming took 4 bases from V and 1 from J; bases not matched to a gene: 6. This CDR3 has 15 residues. Per the germline V gene, CDR1 is SGDLS and CDR2 is YYNGEE. The CDR3 nucleotides read TGTGCCAGCAGCCCCAGGGACAGGGTTTCCTACGAGCAGTACTTC. As protein: CASSPRDRVSYEQYF.

With regard to this clone: Germline is not matched at one junction end, which may reflect a read error. The chain links TRBV9 to TRBJ1-1, with 7 bases identical to TRBD1. CDR1 SGDLS and CDR2 YYNGEE come from the germline V gene. CDR3 size: 16 residues. The CDR3 region has the DNA TGTGCCAGCAGCGTAGGCCCGACAGGGTTGAACCCTGAAGCTTTCTTT. Its translation: CASSVGPTGLNPEAFF.

This clone was counted only a few times. The rearrangement uses TRBV14 and TRBJ2-5, with 8 positions matching TRBD2. The trim removed 4 bases at V and 3 bases at J, leaving 16 bases unmatched. The CDR3 has 18 amino acids. CDR1 and CDR2 from the germline V gene are SGHDN and FVKESK. The CDR3 coding sequence is TGTGCCAGCAGCCCTAAACCAACTAGCGGCAATCACAAAGAGACCCAGTACTTC. Translation gives CASSPKPTSGNHKETQYF. Drawing the rest from reference TRBV14 and TRBJ2-5, the complete variable domain is EAGVTQFPSHSVIEKGQTVTLRCDPISGHDNLYWYRRVMGKEIKFLLHFVKESKQDESGMPNNRFLAERTGGTYSTLKVQPAELEDSGVYFCASSPKPTSGNHKETQYFGPGTRLLVL.

The chain recombines TRBV5-6 with TRBJ1-4; D is unresolved. Germline CDR1 SGHDT, CDR2 YYEEEE. CDR3 length: 13 residues. V lost 3 bases and J lost 4, with 7 bases in between. DNA for the CDR3: TGTGCCAGCAGCTCGTCAGTTAATGAAAAACTGTTTTTT. This sequence encodes CASSSSVNEKLFF. The full variable domain, completed using reference TRBV5-6 and TRBJ1-4, is DAGVTQSPTHLIKTRGQQVTLRCSPKSGHDTVSWYQQALGQGPQFIFQYYEEEERQRGNFPDRFSGHQFPNYSSELNVNALLLGDSALYLCASSSSVNEKLFFGSGTQLSVL.

This clone was seen only once. The chain is built from TRBV5-5 and TRBJ2-5; TRBD1 matches 7 bases. Germline CDR1 SGHKS, CDR2 YYEKEE (reference sequence). CDR3 length: 13 amino acids. The V gene end was trimmed by 5 bases and the J gene end by 3 bases; junction bases not matched to a gene: 4. Written as DNA, the CDR3 is TGTGCCAGCAGTCGTGACAGGGAAGAGACCCAGTACTTC. It is translated as CASSRDREETQYF.